The 5 T cell receptor beta chains below come from one sample, sequenced in a study of spatial heterogeneity in lung cancer (dated by TCRdb to about 2019). The time point label, as the study defines it: sample taken at primary tumor resection. For TCR sequencing, whole RNA was extracted from tumor and nontumor lung tissue, or from cryopreserved PBMC samples, and no cell sorting was done. Library preparation was by 5' RACE. Instrument on record: NextSeq 500. The raw public data were reprocessed by TCRdb itself: fastp quality trimming at Q25, MiXCR clonotype calling, in-frame beta chains only. Rows are combined by CDR3 protein, so each entry shows the most common genes and DNA. The sample includes under 10,000 distinct CDR3 sequences, with approximately 5% observed a single time. The top ten clones comprise about 27% of the sample. This material consisted of PBMCs, taken at surgery. These receptors came from a male donor with early-stage non-small cell lung cancer.

This clonotype was counted many times. Since it is a stray read in a library aimed at alpha chains, this beta chain has a size that is not meaningful. V is TRBV6-1 and J is TRBJ2-5, with a tentative D call TRBD2 (5 bases). Germline CDR1 reads MNHNS; CDR2 reads SASEGT. The CDR3 has 15 amino acids. Trimming left V 1 base short and J 2 bases short, with 11 bases between. The CDR3 region is CASSEVPGSQETQYF. CDR3 in DNA: TGTGCCAGCAGTGAAGTTCCGGGATCTCAAGAGACCCAGTACTTC.

Details on this clonotype: A much larger clone differs from this one at a single base, so this may be a read error. This beta chain represents an off-target read in a library built for alpha chains; its size is of limited meaning. This chain links TRBV5-1 with TRBJ2-3; TRBD2 agrees at 10 bases. V gave up 4 bases and J gave up 0 bases; unmatched junction bases: 5. Germline V lookup: CDR1 SGHRS, CDR2 YFSETQ. CDR3 length: 16 amino acids. CDR3 DNA: TGCGCCAGCAGCCCTAGCGGGAGACTTAGCACAGATACGCAGTATTTT. Its translation: CASSPSGRLSTDTQYF.

The sample holds many counts of this clonotype. This beta chain was picked up by a library intended for alpha chains and is off target, so its count carries little meaning. The V and J genes are TRBV5-1 and TRBJ2-2, with unresolved D. CDR1 is SGHRS and CDR2 is YFSETQ in the germline V gene. This CDR3 has 13 amino acids. V shed 4 bases and J shed 3 bases, with 7 bases lying between them. Here the CDR3 reads CASSTRDTGELFF. The CDR3 DNA is TGCGCCAGCAGCACTCGAGACACCGGGGAGCTGTTTTTT. The full variable domain, its missing parts supplied by reference TRBV5-1 and TRBJ2-2, is KAGVTQTPRYLIKTRGQQVTLSCSPISGHRSVSWYQQTPGQGLQFLFEYFSETQRNKGNFPGRFSGRQFSNSRSEMNVSTLELGDSALYLCASSTRDTGELFFGEGSRLTVL.

This clonotype is deemed medium-sized (0.01 to 0.1%). As an off-target read in a library built for alpha chains, this beta chain has a frequency of little significance. V is TRBV7-9 and J is TRBJ2-2, with D unclear. The CDR3 runs to 12 residues. V lost 2 bases and J 9 bases, leaving 7 bases between the germline ends. Germline V gives CDR1 SEHNR, CDR2 FQNEAQ (reference sequence). The CDR3 loop is CASSLPYRELFF. DNA of the CDR3: TGTGCCAGCAGCTTACCCTACCGGGAGCTGTTTTTT.

This clonotype was seen at least ten times. This beta chain came through as a stray read in a library set up for alpha chains, and its size says little. The V gene is TRBV5-1, the J gene TRBJ1-2; no definite D call. The V gene's germline CDR1 is SGHRS and CDR2 YFSETQ. Trimming removed 0 bases from V and 6 bases from J, with 9 bases in between. The CDR3 is made up of 13 amino acids. The CDR3 nucleotides are TGCGCCAGCAGCTTGGAGCCAGAGAATGGCTACACCTTC. This gives the protein CASSLEPENGYTF.